The clone carrying this TCR beta chain was counted at least ten times. This record belongs to a study of T-cell memory formation after mild COVID-19. For the study at large: TCR clusters were largely donor specific.

From the 5' RACE reads, TCRdb called clonotypes with MiXCR, one entry per CDR3 protein. Of approximately 35,000 distinct CDR3 sequences in the sample, under 25% are singletons; the top ten hold 1.5%. Trimming removed 6 bases at V and 4 bases at J, with 7 bases between. The CDR3 loop spans 12 amino acids. The receptor was isolated from an adult who had mild COVID-19 (a few samples of this study predate the infection). Cell type and time point are not known. The rearrangement joins TRBV23-1 to TRBJ2-1; D might be TRBD2 (6 bases). TRBV23-1 is an open reading frame whose function is uncertain. Material: PBMCs or a T cell subset sorted from them (not recorded which). The CDR3 loop reads CASSRGYNEQFF. The CDR3 DNA sequence: TGCGCCAGCAGCCGGGGGTACAATGAGCAGTTCTTC.